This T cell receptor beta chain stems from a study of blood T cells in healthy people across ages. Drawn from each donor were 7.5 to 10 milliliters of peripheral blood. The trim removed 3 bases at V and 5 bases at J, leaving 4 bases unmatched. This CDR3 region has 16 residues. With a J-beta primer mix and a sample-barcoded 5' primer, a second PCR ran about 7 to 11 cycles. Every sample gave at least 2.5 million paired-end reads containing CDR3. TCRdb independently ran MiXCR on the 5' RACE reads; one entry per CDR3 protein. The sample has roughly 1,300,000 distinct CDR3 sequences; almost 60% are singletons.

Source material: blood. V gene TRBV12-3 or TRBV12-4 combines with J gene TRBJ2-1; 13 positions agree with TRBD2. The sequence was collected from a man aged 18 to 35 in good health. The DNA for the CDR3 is TGTGCCAGCAGTTTCCCCGGACTAGCGGGAGACAATGAGCAGTTCTTC. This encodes CASSFPGLAGDNEQFF.